One sample yielded the 15 T cell receptor beta chains listed below, sequenced in a study of T cell responses to AZD1222 COVID-19 vaccine. Profiled with immunoSEQ multiplex PCR; TCRdb holds only in-frame clones, not every one. This table holds around 120,000 clones, 88% found once. This material consisted of peripheral blood, taken on day 0 of MenACWY control vaccination. The receptors were gathered from an adult in good health.

This chain uses TRBV11-3 with TRBJ1-1; D gene ambiguous. This CDR3 is built from 14 residues. Germline V gene data show CDR1 as SGHNT and CDR2 as YENEEA. Trimming took 5 bases from V and 0 from J, leaving 10 bases between them. DNA for the CDR3: TGTGCCAGCAGCGGAGGCCCCATGAACACTGAAGCTTTCTTT. Amino acid sequence: CASSGGPMNTEAFF.

This sequence joins TRBV6-1 and TRBJ2-7; D call uncertain. V was trimmed by 6 bases and J by 1 base, leaving 10 bases between them. In germline, CDR1 is MNHNS, CDR2 SASEGT. The CDR3 length is 13 residues. The CDR3 DNA sequence: TGTGCCAGCAGCGCATCAGGATCCTACGAGCAGTACTTC. Translated, it gives CASSASGSYEQYF.

The chain has TRBV27 and TRBJ2-5, with 11 bases fitting TRBD1. The CDR3 has 15 residues. Germline CDR1 reads MNHEY; CDR2 reads SMNVEV (reference sequence). V was clipped by 3 bases and J by 5 bases; unmatched bases: 5. CDR3 in amino acids: CASSFRTGGQETQYF. Written as DNA, the CDR3 is TGTGCCAGCAGTTTTAGGACAGGGGGCCAGGAGACCCAGTACTTC.

This chain connects TRBV5-4 to TRBJ1-4, with 7 bases lining up with TRBD1. CDR1 is SGHNT, CDR2 YYREEE, per germline (reference sequence). The CDR3 totals 14 residues. J lost 5 bases, V lost 6 bases, and 7 bases had no gene match. CDR3 sequence: CASTRQGLNEKLFF. In nucleotides, the CDR3 is TGTGCCAGCACCCGACAGGGACTAAATGAAAAACTGTTTTTT.

V usage is TRBV5-1 and J usage is TRBJ2-3; D is undetermined. The ends were cut back, 2 bases at V and 3 bases at J, with 7 bases in the middle. The CDR3 length is 13 residues. CDR1 and CDR2 from the germline V gene are SGHRS and YFSETQ. The chain's CDR3 is CASSFGATDTQYF. Here the CDR3 DNA reads TGCGCCAGCAGCTTCGGAGCGACAGATACGCAGTATTTT.

The V gene is TRBV28, the J gene TRBJ1-2; 7 positions agree with TRBD1. The V and J ends lost 5 bases and 6 bases, in that order; junction bases with no gene match: 6. Germline V gene data show CDR1 as MDHEN and CDR2 as SYDVKM. This CDR3 contains 13 residues. The CDR3 sequence is CASSIQGTHGYTF. CDR3 nucleotides: TGTGCCAGCAGTATACAGGGGACCCATGGCTACACCTTC.

The chain recombines TRBV20-1 with TRBJ2-7; D remains unclear. The CDR3 is made up of 11 amino acids. Trimming removed 1 base at V and 4 bases at J, with 5 bases between. Germline CDR1 reads DFQATT; CDR2 reads SNEGSKA (reference sequence). Here the CDR3 DNA reads TGCAGTGCTAGAGTAGGTTACGAGCAGTACTTC. Translation: CSARVGYEQYF.

The chain employs TRBV2 and TRBJ2-7; D remains ambiguous. Germline CDR1 reads SNHLY; CDR2 reads FYNNEI. This CDR3 comprises 14 residues. The V and J ends lost 5 bases and 2 bases respectively, with 13 bases between them. CDR3 region: CASSRAGSTYEQYF. The DNA for the CDR3 is TGTGCCAGCAGTCGGGCAGGTTCCACCTACGAGCAGTACTTC.

The J gene is TRBJ2-2, the V gene TRBV9; 9 positions agree with TRBD2. V gave up 5 bases and J gave up 5 bases; unmatched junction bases: 7. Germline assignment: CDR1 SGDLS and CDR2 YYNGEE. There are 15 residues in the CDR3. CDR3 bases: TGTGCCAGCAGTGCGCCGGGACTAGCAACCGGGGAGCTGTTTTTT. Amino acid sequence: CASSAPGLATGELFF.

This rearrangement joins TRBV10-1 to TRBJ1-4; no reliable D call. The germline V and J ends were trimmed by 5 bases and 2 bases, with 15 bases remaining between them. Germline V CDR1 and CDR2: WNHNN, SYGVQD (reference sequence). The CDR3 length is 16 residues. CDR3 in amino acids: CASSYKFWATNEKLFF. CDR3 coding DNA: TGCGCCAGCAGTTATAAATTTTGGGCGACTAATGAAAAACTGTTTTTT.

The chain links TRBV6-1 to TRBJ1-2; 7 bases are a match to TRBD1. V lost 1 base and J lost 2; bases outside the gene matches: 13. CDR3 size: 18 residues. The germline V gene has CDR1 MNHNS and CDR2 SASEGT. Here the CDR3 reads CASSEGQGVVLGNYGYTF. Written as DNA, the CDR3 is TGTGCCAGCAGTGAAGGGCAGGGGGTCGTCTTGGGGAACTATGGCTACACCTTC.

The rearrangement joins TRBV19 to TRBJ1-5, with 8 bases identical to TRBD1. Germline CDR1 is LNHDA and CDR2 is SQIVND (reference sequence). The CDR3 is 14 residues long. V trimming: 5 bases; J trimming: 5 bases; junction bases outside the gene matches: 5. The CDR3 is CASSPGTGYQPQHF. The CDR3 nucleotides are TGTGCCAGTAGTCCCGGGACAGGTTATCAGCCCCAGCATTTT.

CDR3 coding DNA: TGTGCCAGCAGTCCCTCGGGGAACACTGAAGCTTTCTTT. The encoded protein is CASSPSGNTEAFF. This rearrangement joins TRBV6-4 to TRBJ1-1; unclear D gene. V was shortened by 5 bases and J by 1 base, with 8 bases between the two germline ends. The CDR3 extends over 13 amino acids. CDR1 and CDR2 from the germline V gene are MRHNA and SNTAGT.

The rearrangement links TRBV19 to TRBJ2-4, with 7 bases fitting TRBD1. In germline, CDR1 is LNHDA, CDR2 SQIVND (reference sequence). V lost 2 bases and J lost 5; bases outside the gene matches: 3. The CDR3 covers 14 residues. The CDR3 DNA sequence: TGTGCCAGTAGTATACTAGGGGGCCAAAACATTCAGTACTTC. It encodes CASSILGGQNIQYF.

The chain uses TRBV30 and TRBJ1-2; TRBD1 matches 8 bases. The CDR3 has 12 residues. The V segment lost 8 bases and the J segment 3 bases; nucleotides outside the gene matches: 5. The germline gives CDR1 GTSNPN, CDR2 SVGIG (reference sequence). The CDR3 coding sequence is TGTGCCCGGACAGGGTCGGACTATGGCTACACCTTC. The encoded protein is CARTGSDYGYTF.